The 2 T cell receptor beta chains below come from one sample, sequenced in a study of beta chain features in type 1 diabetes. All of the isolated RNA was reverse transcribed, so expressed TCRB transcripts were sequenced. Sequencing used immunoSEQ multiplex PCR; TCRdb keeps in-frame clones, though not all of them. The data contain fewer than 200,000 clones, 10% to 15% of them singletons. Specimen: central memory CD4+ T cells from blood. Receptors were obtained from a woman under 30 in good health.

This clone showed up just a few times. V and J are TRBV6-5 and TRBJ2-2, with D possibly TRBD1 on 6 matching bases. Trimming shortened V by 4 bases and J by 4 bases, and 10 bases separated the two germline ends. The V gene's germline CDR1 is MNHEY and CDR2 SVGAGI. CDR3 length: 14 amino acids. CDR3 coding DNA: TGTGCCAGCAGTTTCGACAGGATCACCGGGGAGCTGTTTTTT. It specifies CASSFDRITGELFF.

There are a few counts of this clone. The chain couples TRBV30 to TRBJ1-2, with D possibly TRBD1 on 6 matching bases. V was trimmed by 0 bases and J by 8 bases, leaving 25 bases between them. Germline V gene lookup returns CDR1 GTSNPN and CDR2 SVGIG (reference sequence). There are 17 residues in the CDR3. The CDR3, as DNA: TGTGCCTGGAGTGTTTTTGGGGGCTACGGCTGGAGCGGCGGCTACACCTTC. Translated, it gives CAWSVFGGYGWSGGYTF.